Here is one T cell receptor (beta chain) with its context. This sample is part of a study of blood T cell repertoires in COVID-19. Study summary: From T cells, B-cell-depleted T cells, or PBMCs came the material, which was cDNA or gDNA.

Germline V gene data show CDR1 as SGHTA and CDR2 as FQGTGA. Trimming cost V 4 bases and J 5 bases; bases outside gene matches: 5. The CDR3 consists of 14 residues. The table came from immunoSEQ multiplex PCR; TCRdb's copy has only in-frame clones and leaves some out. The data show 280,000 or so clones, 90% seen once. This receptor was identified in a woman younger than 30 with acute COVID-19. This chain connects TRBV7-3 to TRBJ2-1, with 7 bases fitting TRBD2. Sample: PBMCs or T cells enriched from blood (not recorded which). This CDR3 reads CASSSSGTNNEQFF. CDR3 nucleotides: TGTGCCAGCAGCTCCTCCGGGACTAACAATGAGCAGTTCTTC.